These T cell receptor beta chains were read from a single sample in a study of blood T cell repertoires in COVID-19. Generated by immunoSEQ multiplex PCR, the TCRdb table keeps only in-frame clones and is missing some. The sample records under 200,000 clones, roughly 72% being singletons. Sequences were obtained from peripheral blood. The source is a woman aged 80 or over with acute or convalescent COVID-19. CDR3s leave out the opening cysteine and the closing phenylalanine or tryptophan.

v_call: TRBV19; j_call: TRBJ1-1; cdr3_aa: ASSTRDLSEAF
v_call: TRBV19; j_call: TRBJ1-1; cdr3_aa: ASSIVRQGFLMNTEAF
v_call: TRBV4-3; j_call: TRBJ1-4; cdr3_aa: ASSRNRANWGIATNEKLF
v_call: TRBV6-5; j_call: TRBJ2-7; cdr3_aa: ASSLSGRKFDEQY
v_call: TRBV5-4; j_call: TRBJ2-6; cdr3_aa: ASSSSQTYTGANVLT
v_call: TRBV2; j_call: TRBJ1-5; cdr3_aa: ASSVTGNGQPQH
v_call: TRBV25-1; j_call: TRBJ1-4; cdr3_aa: ASKQGAREKLF
v_call: TRBV19; j_call: TRBJ2-2; cdr3_aa: ASSIGTNTGELF
v_call: TRBV4-1; j_call: TRBJ1-2; cdr3_aa: ASSQDHGTGGGYT
v_call: TRBV7-2; j_call: TRBJ1-6; cdr3_aa: ASSLVAPGQGNSPLH
v_call: TRBV7-2; j_call: TRBJ1-5; cdr3_aa: ASRADPDPYQPQH
v_call: TRBV19; j_call: TRBJ2-7; cdr3_aa: ASSRGQGTYEQY
v_call: TRBV2; j_call: TRBJ2-2; cdr3_aa: ARRLGPPSALPGELF
v_call: TRBV7-2; j_call: TRBJ1-2; cdr3_aa: ASSLGGGSWVGYT
v_call: TRBV4-2; j_call: TRBJ1-1; cdr3_aa: ASSQVSGSRAF
v_call: TRBV19; j_call: TRBJ1-5; cdr3_aa: ASSIGQSNQPQH
v_call: TRBV5-6; j_call: TRBJ2-7; cdr3_aa: ASSLFSGTRLYEQY
v_call: TRBV4-3; j_call: TRBJ1-1; cdr3_aa: ASSQALRGTEAF
v_call: TRBV19; j_call: TRBJ2-5; cdr3_aa: ASSRQLLQETQY
v_call: TRBV5-4; j_call: TRBJ2-7; cdr3_aa: ASSLKTSGGLEQY
v_call: TRBV4-1; j_call: TRBJ2-1; cdr3_aa: ASSQDPAGGVYNEQF
v_call: TRBV19; j_call: TRBJ2-5; cdr3_aa: ASSPLGGETQY
v_call: TRBV18; j_call: TRBJ1-1; cdr3_aa: ASSPNVGSGNTEAF